The entry below describes one T cell receptor (beta chain). Which antigen it targets is not known. Base qualities are missing; no much larger clone stands one base away. TCRbeta CDR3 regions were amplified from genomic DNA using the immunoSEQ Assay, a bias-controlled multiplex PCR. Regarding the original processing steps: The number of nucleated cells in each sample was estimated from the amplification of reference gene primers within the assay. To quantify the absolute abundance of each unique TCRbeta CDR3 rearrangement, sequence reads were collapsed and filtered. For each sample, productive Simpson clonality was calculated by taking the square root of Simpson's diversity index across productive rearrangements. TCRdb obtained this table from immuneACCESS and retained in-frame rearrangements with V and J assigned. These tables miss some clones; where compared with another copy, unresolved V genes account for less than half of the shortfall, and the remainder is unexplained. Clone size and V and J calls were adopted from that table, with D and trimming inferred from the DNA. For this sample the table gives 100,000 to 130,000 clones, of which 88% were detected only once. The top ten clones comprise 6.8% of the sample.

The sample is drawn from a study of blood T cell repertoires in COVID-19 (dated by TCRdb to about 2020). A note on the overall study: The collaborator samples originated in the United States, Italy and Spain and spanned the acute and convalescent phases of COVID-19. The prospective study material was composed of cDNA or gDNA derived from T cells, B-cell-depleted T cells, or PBMCs. The dataset comprised deeply sampled blood TCRbeta repertoires from subjects exposed to, actively infected with, or recovered from COVID-19. A freely available public database, intended as a resource for researchers studying the immune response to SARS-CoV-2, is where the repertoires were released. The samples were drawn from two sources: the first 160 participants of the ongoing ImmuneRACE study, and over 950 subjects contributed by 6 global collaborators. The sample metadata nearly always contained a de-identified subject ID, COVID-19 status, age in years and sex. Where available, HLA class I and class II types were taken from metadata supplied by the sample provider and were not determined by assay-based typing.

Whole blood was collected in K2EDTA tubes by collaborating institutions according to the institutions' own protocols. For TCRbeta analysis, collaborators shipped samples in one of three forms: frozen whole blood, isolated PBMCs, or DNA extracted from either of those sample types. General conclusions and limits of the study: Clinical and demographic metadata were provided uncurated, with the amount varying by source and participant.

Sequenced material: peripheral blood. The TCR sequence derives from a man aged 50 to 60 with active or convalescent COVID-19.

The DNA sequence reads TGTGCCAGTAGTTCCAGGGTTGGCTCTGGGGCCAACGTCCTGACTTTC. It is translated as CASSSRVGSGANVLTF. The chain uses TRBV19 and TRBJ2-6, with a tentative D gene TRBD1 over 5 matching bases. V drops 5 bases and J drops 0 bases, leaving 11 bases in between. The germline V gene (reference sequence) gives CDR1 as LNHDA and CDR2 as SQIVND. The CDR3 covers 16 residues, taking in both the cysteine and the phenylalanine. The only DNA kept is the CDR3, 48 bases in frame from the first base.